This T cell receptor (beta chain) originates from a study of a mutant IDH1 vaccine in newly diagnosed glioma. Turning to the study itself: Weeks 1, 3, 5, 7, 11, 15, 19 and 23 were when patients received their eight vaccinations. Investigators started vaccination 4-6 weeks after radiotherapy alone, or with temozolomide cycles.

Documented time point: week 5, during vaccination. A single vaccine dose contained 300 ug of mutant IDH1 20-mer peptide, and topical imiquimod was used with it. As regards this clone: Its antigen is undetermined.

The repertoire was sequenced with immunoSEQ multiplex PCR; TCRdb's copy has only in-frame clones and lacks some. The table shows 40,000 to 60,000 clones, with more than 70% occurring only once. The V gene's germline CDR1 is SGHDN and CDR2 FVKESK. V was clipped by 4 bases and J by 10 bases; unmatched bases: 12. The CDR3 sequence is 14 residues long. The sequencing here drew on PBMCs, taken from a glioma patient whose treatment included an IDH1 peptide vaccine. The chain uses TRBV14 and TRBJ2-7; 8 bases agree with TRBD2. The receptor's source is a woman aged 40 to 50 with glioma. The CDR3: CASSRGSGLAPQYF. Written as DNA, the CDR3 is TGTGCCAGCAGCCGAGGGTCTGGACTAGCCCCCCAGTACTTC.